This T cell receptor beta chain was retrieved from a study of T cell repertoires in cytomegalovirus infection. Study-wide results and limits: The ex vivo response showed dominance by HLA-C-restricted CMV-specific TCR beta clonotypes.

One entry per CDR3 protein results from TCRdb running MiXCR on the reads. The repertoire has some 400,000 distinct CDR3 sequences, 25% to 40% of them found once; the top ten carry roughly an eighth. On this clonotype: The antigen is not known. The CDR3 does not close with the conserved phenylalanine or tryptophan, likely indicating a read error. No DNA is shown, since the ends of the CDR3 on it are uncertain; the CDR3 is the one TCRdb lists.

CDR1 and CDR2 (germline): MNHGY, SAAAGT. The CDR3 spans 14 residues, counting both ends. This TCR came from a human donor in good health (CMV status not recorded). Some clones in this sample may be carry-over from other donors' samples. Sequencing used PBMCs. The chain is built from TRBV6-8 and TRBJ1-5; the table's D call TRBD1 went unverified against the DNA. The CDR3 loop reads CASSTKTGNQPKHC.